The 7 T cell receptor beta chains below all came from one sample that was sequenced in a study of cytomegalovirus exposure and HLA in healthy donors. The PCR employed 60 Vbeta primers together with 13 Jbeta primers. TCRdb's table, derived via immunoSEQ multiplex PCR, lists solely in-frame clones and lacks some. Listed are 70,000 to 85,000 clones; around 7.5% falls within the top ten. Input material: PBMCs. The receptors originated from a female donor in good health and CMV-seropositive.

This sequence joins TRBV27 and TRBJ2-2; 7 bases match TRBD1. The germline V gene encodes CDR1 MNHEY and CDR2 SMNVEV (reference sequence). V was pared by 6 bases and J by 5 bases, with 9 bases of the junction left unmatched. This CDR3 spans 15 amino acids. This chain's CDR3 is CASRAGTVGTGELFF. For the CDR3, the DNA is TGTGCCAGCAGGGCCGGGACAGTTGGGACCGGGGAGCTGTTTTTT.

The CDR3 protein is CASKVFGGATQETQYF. In DNA form, the CDR3 reads TGTGCCAGCAAGGTCTTCGGGGGGGCTACACAAGAGACCCAGTACTTC. The chain has TRBV7-2 and TRBJ2-5; 8 bases are shared with TRBD2. V lost 7 bases and J lost 2; bases outside the gene matches: 12. From germline, CDR1 is SGHTA and CDR2 FQGNSA. The CDR3 is 16 residues long.

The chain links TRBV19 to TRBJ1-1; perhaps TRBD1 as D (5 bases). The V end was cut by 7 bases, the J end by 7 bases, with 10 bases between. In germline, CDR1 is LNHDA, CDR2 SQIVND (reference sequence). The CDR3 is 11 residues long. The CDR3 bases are TGTGCCAGTACTGGGGCGCTTGAAGCTTTCTTT. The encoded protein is CASTGALEAFF.

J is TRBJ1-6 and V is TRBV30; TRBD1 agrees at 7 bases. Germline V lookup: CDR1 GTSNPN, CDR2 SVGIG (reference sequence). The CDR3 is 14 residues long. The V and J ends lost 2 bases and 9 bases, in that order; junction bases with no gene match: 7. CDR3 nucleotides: TGTGCCTGGAGTCCTGGAGAGGGGGCTTCACCCCTCCACTTT. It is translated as CAWSPGEGASPLHF.

CDR3 DNA: TGCAGCGTCGGGGGACTAGCGGTTGGGGAGCTGTTTTTT. As protein: CSVGGLAVGELFF. The J gene is TRBJ2-2, the V gene TRBV29-1, with 11 bases identical to TRBD2. The length of the CDR3 is 13 residues. Germline V lookup: CDR1 SQVTM, CDR2 ANQGSEA. After removal of 6 bases from V and 8 bases from J, the junction contained 5 bases not matched to a gene.

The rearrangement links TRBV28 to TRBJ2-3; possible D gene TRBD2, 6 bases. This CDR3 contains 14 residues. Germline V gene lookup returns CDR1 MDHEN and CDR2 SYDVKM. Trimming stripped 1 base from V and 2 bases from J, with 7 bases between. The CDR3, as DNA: TGTGCCAGCAGTTTATCACTAGCCACAGATACGCAGTATTTT. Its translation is CASSLSLATDTQYF. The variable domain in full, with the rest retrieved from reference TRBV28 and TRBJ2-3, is DVKVTQSSRYLVKRTGEKVFLECVQDMDHENMFWYRQDPGLGLRLIYFSYDVKMKEKGDIPEGYSVSREKKERFSLILESASTNQTSMYLCASSLSLATDTQYFGPGTRLTVL.

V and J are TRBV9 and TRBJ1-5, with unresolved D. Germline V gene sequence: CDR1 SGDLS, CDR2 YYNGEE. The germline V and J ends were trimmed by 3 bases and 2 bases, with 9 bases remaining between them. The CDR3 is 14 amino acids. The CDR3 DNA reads TGTGCCAGCAGCGAGTCTCCAGGCAATCAGCCCCAGCATTTT. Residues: CASSESPGNQPQHF.